The clone carrying this T cell receptor beta chain was seen repeatedly, ten times or more. Germline values: CDR1 MNHNY, CDR2 SVGAGI (reference sequence). CDR3 length equals 15 residues. The V gene lost 6 bases and the J gene lost 3 bases, with 15 bases spanning the gap. These data are taken from a study of human T cells and chemical hapten exposure. Study background: Per-sample TCR yield variability stemmed mainly from small pooled library volume differences.

What the library attached to individual cDNA molecules were unique molecular identifiers. TCRdb itself ran the RACE reads through MiXCR, one entry per CDR3 protein. The sample shows tens of thousands of distinct CDR3 sequences, around 9.5% of them seen only once. Time point indicated: patch test 1, 2 weeks after DPC sensitization. The treatment: therapeutic diphenylcyclopropenone sensitization with weekly scalp DPC. Sequencing used whole blood, obtained in connection with sensitization to the hapten diphenylcyclopropenone (DPC). The TCR was taken from a woman aged 40 to 50 with alopecia areata. Some clones in this sample may be carry-over from other donors' samples. V usage is TRBV6-6 and J usage is TRBJ1-5; TRBD1 is a possible D gene (5 bases). CDR3 sequence reads: CASSSGGGNNQPQHF. The CDR3 DNA is TGTGCCAGCAGCTCCGGCGGGGGGAACAATCAGCCCCAGCATTTT.